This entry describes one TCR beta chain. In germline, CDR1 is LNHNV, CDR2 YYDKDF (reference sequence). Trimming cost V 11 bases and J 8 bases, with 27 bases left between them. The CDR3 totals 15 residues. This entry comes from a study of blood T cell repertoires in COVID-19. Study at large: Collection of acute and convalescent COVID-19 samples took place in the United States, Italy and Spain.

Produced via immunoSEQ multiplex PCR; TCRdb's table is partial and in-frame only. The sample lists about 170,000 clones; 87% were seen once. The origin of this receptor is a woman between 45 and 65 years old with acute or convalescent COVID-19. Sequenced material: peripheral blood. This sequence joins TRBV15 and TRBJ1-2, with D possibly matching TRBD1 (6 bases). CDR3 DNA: TGTGCCGCGGCGGGACTAAGGGCAGGGGTTTGGGGCTACACCTTC. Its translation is CAAAGLRAGVWGYTF.